A single sample gave rise to the 18 T cell receptor beta chains below, sequenced in a study of technical replicates of blood from several donors (dated by TCRdb to 2016 to 2017). Receptors were amplified or captured by the immunoSEQ multiplex PCR assay. Here the immuneACCESS table is served through TCRdb, limited to in-frame sequences with V and J called. Missing clones are a known gap in these copies; in checked studies unresolved V genes cover under half, and the rest lacks a known reason. This sample gives around 67,000 clones in total; roughly 90% of them show up just once. Of the sample, roughly 0.33% falls within the top ten clones. The specimen sequenced was T cells isolated from PBMCs. These receptors were collected from a human donor in good health.

This clone appeared once. CDR3 sequence reads: CASSDPGQGLYGYTF. The CDR3 DNA reads as TGCGCCAGCAGCGATCCGGGACAGGGGCTCTATGGCTACACCTTC. The rearrangement joins TRBV4-3 to TRBJ1-2; 10 nucleotides align to TRBD1. CDR3 length: 15 amino acids. Trimming removed 5 bases from V and 4 bases from J; junction bases left unmatched: 7. Germline lookup yields CDR1 LGHNA and CDR2 YSLEER.

CDR3 nucleotide sequence: TGCGCCAGCAGCCGCGCACAGCCTGAAAAACTGTTTTTT. Its translation is CASSRAQPEKLFF. The chain uses TRBV5-1 and TRBJ1-4; D not resolved. V lost 4 bases to trimming and J lost 7 bases, with 11 bases between them. The germline V gene has CDR1 SGHRS and CDR2 YFSETQ. This CDR3 contains 13 residues.

The rearrangement uses TRBV6-6 and TRBJ1-2, with 7 bases aligning to TRBD1. V shed 5 bases, J shed 0 bases, and the junction held 3 bases outside the gene matches. Germline CDR1 and CDR2: MNHNY and SVGAGI (reference sequence). There are 14 residues in the CDR3. The CDR3 bases are TGTGCCAGCAGTGATGGACAGGCTAACTATGGCTACACCTTC. Translation: CASSDGQANYGYTF.

The rearrangement links TRBV6-6 to TRBJ2-7; TRBD1 is a possible D gene (5 bases). The V gene's germline CDR1 is MNHNY and CDR2 SVGAGI (reference sequence). Between the trimmed V and J ends, which lost 2 bases and 2 bases, there was a span of 7 bases. The CDR3 sequence is 13 residues long. CDR3 region: CASSYRTTYEQYF. The CDR3 DNA reads as TGTGCCAGCAGTTACCGGACAACCTACGAGCAGTACTTC.

This clone occurred once. The chain links TRBV9 to TRBJ1-3; D might be TRBD1 (6 bases). The CDR3 runs 13 residues. The germline V and J ends were trimmed by 3 bases and 2 bases, with 6 bases remaining between them. Germline CDR1 SGDLS, CDR2 YYNGEE. The CDR3 DNA reads as TGTGCCAGCAGCGCAGGGGCTGGAAACACCATATATTTT. Its protein product is CASSAGAGNTIYF.

The chain is built from TRBV9 and TRBJ2-7, with D uncertain. Germline assignment: CDR1 SGDLS and CDR2 YYNGEE. CDR3 length: 14 amino acids. V was pared by 4 bases and J by 3 bases, with 14 bases between. The CDR3 here is CASSFSSEDYEQYF. CDR3 DNA: TGTGCCAGCAGCTTTAGTTCCGAGGACTACGAGCAGTACTTC. The variable domain in full, with the rest retrieved from reference TRBV9 and TRBJ2-7, is DSGVTQTPKHLITATGQRVTLRCSPRSGDLSVYWYQQSLDQGLQFLIQYYNGEERAKGNILERFSAQQFPDLHSELNLSSLELGDSALYFCASSFSSEDYEQYFGPGTRLTVT.

Comment on this clone: An end of the junction does not agree with germline; a read error may underlie this. V is TRBV6-1 and J is TRBJ2-7; tentative D call: TRBD1 (5 bases). The V gene's germline CDR1 is MNHNS and CDR2 SASEGT. The CDR3 has 13 residues. The CDR3 loop reads CASTEGAVYEQYF. Written as DNA, the CDR3 is TGTGCCAGCACTGAAGGGGCCGTCTACGAGCAGTACTTC.

The chain carries TRBV27 and TRBJ2-7; TRBD1 is a possible D gene (6 bases). V was clipped by 8 bases and J by 7 bases, with 15 bases between them. CDR1 is MNHEY, CDR2 SMNVEV, per germline (reference sequence). The CDR3 runs to 12 residues. DNA of the CDR3: TGTGCCAGCGCAGCAGGGGTGGGAGAGCAGTACTTC. Its translation: CASAAGVGEQYF.

This clone showed up just once. The gene calls are TRBV13 and TRBJ2-3; D might be TRBD2 (5 bases). The CDR3 loop spans 13 amino acids. Germline CDR1 is PRHDT and CDR2 is FYEKMQ (reference sequence). With 4 bases removed from V and 2 bases from J, the gap between germline ends came to 7 bases. CDR3 protein: CASSYRDTDTQYF. CDR3 DNA sequence: TGTGCCAGCAGCTACCGGGACACAGATACGCAGTATTTT.

The V and J genes are TRBV30 and TRBJ2-3; 10 positions agree with TRBD2. Unmatched junction bases numbered 5, after V lost 2 bases and J lost 0 bases. The CDR3 covers 16 residues. Germline V gives CDR1 GTSNPN, CDR2 SVGIG (reference sequence). CDR3 bases: TGTGCCTGGAGTTCCGGACTAGCGGTTAGCACAGATACGCAGTATTTT. Translation gives CAWSSGLAVSTDTQYF.

CDR3 amino acids: CASSQYGQGKHEQFF. The CDR3 DNA sequence: TGTGCCAGCAGCCAATACGGACAGGGTAAACATGAGCAGTTCTTC. The chain is built from TRBV16 and TRBJ2-1; 8 bases fit TRBD1. The CDR3 has 15 residues. The V and J ends lost 1 base and 8 bases, in that order; junction bases with no gene match: 7. CDR1 KGHSY and CDR2 FQNENV come from the germline V gene.

Here the CDR3 reads CASSADRGYGNEQFF. The DNA for the CDR3 is TGCGCCAGCAGCGCGGACAGGGGATATGGCAATGAGCAGTTCTTC. The rearrangement joins TRBV5-1 to TRBJ2-1, with TRBD1 matching 9 bases. Germline V gene sequence: CDR1 SGHRS, CDR2 YFSETQ. This CDR3 is 15 amino acids long. V lost 4 bases, J lost 6 bases, and 8 bases stayed unmatched.

This clone came up once. The rearrangement uses TRBV7-2 and TRBJ1-3, with D possibly matching TRBD1 (5 bases). CDR1 and CDR2 from the germline V gene are SGHTA and FQGNSA. The CDR3 runs to 19 residues. Deletions cut 1 base from V and 2 bases from J, with 21 bases between. CDR3 DNA sequence: TGTGCCAGCAGCTTAGATCTGGGCAGGACAAGGACCGCTGGAAACACCATATATTTT. Translated: CASSLDLGRTRTAGNTIYF. The variable domain in full, with the rest retrieved from reference TRBV7-2 and TRBJ1-3, is GAGVSQSPSNKVTEKGKDVELRCDPISGHTALYWYRQSLGQGLEFLIYFQGNSAPDKSGLPSDRFSAERTGGSVSTLTIQRTQQEDSAVYLCASSLDLGRTRTAGNTIYFGEGSWLTVV.

V gene TRBV7-8 combines with J gene TRBJ1-2; 9 bases are shared with TRBD1. V lost 5 bases to trimming and J lost 5 bases; unmatched junction nucleotides: 9. The length of the CDR3 is 15 residues. Germline CDR1 is SGHVS and CDR2 is FQNEAQ. CDR3 sequence: CASSQTGTGTYGYTF. The CDR3 DNA follows: TGTGCCAGCAGCCAGACCGGGACAGGGACTTATGGCTACACCTTC.

This chain links TRBV27 with TRBJ2-7; D call uncertain. Trimming removed 8 bases from V and 2 bases from J, with 13 bases in between. This CDR3 has 13 residues. Germline V gene sequence: CDR1 MNHEY, CDR2 SMNVEV (reference sequence). The CDR3 here is CASSVYIAYEQYF. The CDR3 coding sequence is TGTGCCAGCTCCGTTTATATAGCCTACGAGCAGTACTTC.

This sequence joins TRBV19 and TRBJ1-2; 9 bases agree with TRBD1. This CDR3 region has 12 residues. From germline, CDR1 is LNHDA and CDR2 SQIVND (reference sequence). The V and J ends lost 7 bases and 8 bases, in that order; junction bases with no gene match: 5. CDR3 amino acids: CASTGTGNGYTF. CDR3 DNA: TGTGCCAGTACTGGGACAGGGAACGGCTACACCTTC. The whole variable domain, filled in from reference TRBV19 and TRBJ1-2, reads DGGITQSPKYLFRKEGQNVTLSCEQNLNHDAMYWYRQDPGQGLRLIYYSQIVNDFQKGDIAEGYSVSREKKESFPLTVTSAQKNPTAFYLCASTGTGNGYTFGSGTRLTVV.

CDR3 DNA: TGTGCCAGCAGCCAGACAGGGAAGAACACTGAAGCTTTCTTT. This gives the protein CASSQTGKNTEAFF. The rearrangement joins TRBV21-1 to TRBJ1-1; the table calls TRBD1, which could not be checked here. TRBV21-1 is annotated as a pseudogene. CDR3 length: 14 residues.

This rearrangement joins TRBV29-1 to TRBJ2-1; TRBD2 agrees at 8 bases. The CDR3 extends over 17 amino acids. Germline assignment: CDR1 SQVTM and CDR2 ANQGSEA. After removal of 2 bases from V and 3 bases from J, the junction contained 12 bases not matched to a gene. CDR3 in amino acids: CSVEKWGTGGLYNEQFF. CDR3 nucleotides: TGCAGCGTTGAAAAGTGGGGGACGGGAGGGCTCTACAATGAGCAGTTCTTC.